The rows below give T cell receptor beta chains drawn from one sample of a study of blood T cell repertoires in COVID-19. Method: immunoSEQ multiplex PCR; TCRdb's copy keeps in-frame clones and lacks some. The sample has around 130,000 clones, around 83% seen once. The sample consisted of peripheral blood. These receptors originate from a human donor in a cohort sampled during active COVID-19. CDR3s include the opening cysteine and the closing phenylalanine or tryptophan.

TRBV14 CASSSRLVRETQYF
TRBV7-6 CASSSRTADTQYF
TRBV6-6 CASSPKYYEKLFF
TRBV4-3 CASSQLAGVAYNEQFF
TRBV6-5 CASSLYYSHGETQYF
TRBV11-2 CASSLQLYPRNEQFF
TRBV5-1 CASSLDRGEAFF
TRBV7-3 CASSLAGGSTDTQYF
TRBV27 CASSLSGTGAYGYTF
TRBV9 CAIKREEGLLNTIYF
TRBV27 CASSLTVTNEKLFF
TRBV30 CAWSSAGLNTEAFF
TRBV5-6 CASRYGQSGANVLTF
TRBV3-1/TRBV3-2 CASSLQPGGPTEAFF
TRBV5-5 CASSFLAGGRADTQYF
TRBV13 CASSRSGGQNSPLHF
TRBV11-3 CASSFQIPIEQFF
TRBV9 CASSVGPTGGASEAFF
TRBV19 CASSFSGGGEQYF
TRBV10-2 CASSESQTGNEKLFF
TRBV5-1 CASSRESGANVLTF
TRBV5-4 CASSKTGGGTDTQYF
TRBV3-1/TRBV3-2 CASSRTVNYGYTF
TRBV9 CASSAAGTVTDTQYF
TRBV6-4 CASSQGAGSYNEQFF
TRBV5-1 CASSPEGYPNYGYTF
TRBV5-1 CASSSGLAGTYEQYF
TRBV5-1 CASSFRTGSFSGANVLTF
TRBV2 CASRETGGNSPLHF
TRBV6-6 CASSYMGLNNEQFF
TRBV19 CASSIAGTTYNEQFF
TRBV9 CASGGGRVSGNTIYF
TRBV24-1 CATSSVQGQPQHF
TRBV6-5 CAIYRDSYGYTF
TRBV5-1 CASSLMSRETQYF
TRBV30 CAWSPRRDRHTDTQYF
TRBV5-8 CASSIGLQTGLTTNEKLFF
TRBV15 CATNYGGTGELFF
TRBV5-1 CASSLLWGDDETQYF
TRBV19 CASSILGSGGSPLHF
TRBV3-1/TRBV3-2 CASSQAGFQETQYF
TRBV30 CAWSFTQGLSEKLFF
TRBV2 CASRGLAGSQETQYF
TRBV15 CATSRDLAGGGNEQFF
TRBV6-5 CASRSTVLQPQHF
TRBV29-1 CSVEREIRQGVETQYF